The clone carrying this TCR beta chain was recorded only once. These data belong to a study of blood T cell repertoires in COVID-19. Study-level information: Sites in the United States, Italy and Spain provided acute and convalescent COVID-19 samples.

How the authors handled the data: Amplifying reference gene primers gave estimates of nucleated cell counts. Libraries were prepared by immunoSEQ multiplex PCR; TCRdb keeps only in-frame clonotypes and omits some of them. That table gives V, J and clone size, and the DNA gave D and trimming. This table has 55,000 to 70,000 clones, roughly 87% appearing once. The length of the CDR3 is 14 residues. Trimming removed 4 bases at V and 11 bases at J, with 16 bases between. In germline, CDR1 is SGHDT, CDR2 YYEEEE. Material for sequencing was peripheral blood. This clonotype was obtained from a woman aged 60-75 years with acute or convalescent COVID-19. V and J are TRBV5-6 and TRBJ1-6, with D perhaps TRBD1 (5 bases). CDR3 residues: CASSPGQGTAPLHF. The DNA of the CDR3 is TGTGCCAGCAGCCCCGGCCAGGGAACAGCACCCCTCCACTTT.